The source of this T cell receptor beta chain is a study of PD-L1 blockade in urothelial cancer (TCRdb year 2017). The study in broad terms: Every patient began therapy in about 2014 and was given atezolizumab 1,200 mg intravenously every 3 weeks. About nine tenths of the roughly 29 patients were males with bladder-origin urothelial cancer, and about 60% of the roughly 30 reported a prior smoking history. Patients had an ECOG performance status of 0 or 1 and had received between 0 and 3 prior chemotherapy regimens. Blood samples were analyzed 3 weeks after the start of treatment (second dose) and 6 weeks after the start of treatment. Blood samples gave median yields of around 140,000 T cells and more than 80,000 unique TCRs, along with a median clonality of 0.080. Somatic, immune and clinical correlates of response to PD-L1 blockade with atezolizumab in urothelial cancer were the focus of an exploratory multi-omic analysis. Pretreatment tumor samples, along with matched peripheral blood collected serially before and after atezolizumab treatment, underwent TCR sequencing. Durable clinical benefit was defined as progression-free survival longer than 6 months, and TCR features were also tested against progression-free and overall survival. In the same patients who had TCR sequencing, pretreatment tumors also underwent whole exome sequencing and RNA sequencing. Nine patients reached durable clinical benefit, while about 20 patients did not. Pretreatment blood TCR-seq was available for about 30 patients, at least one posttreatment blood collection was obtained for 24 patients, and tumor TCR-seq was available for 24 patients.

Synthetic TCR analog templates were spiked into each PCR to estimate absolute template abundance from read counts. The immunoSEQ assay was used to amplify TCRbeta CDR3 regions from genomic DNA with bias-controlled V and J gene primers. Sequencing of rearranged TCRbeta segments was done at approximately 20X coverage. In the source study's methods: Clustering was used to correct sequencing errors, and CDR3s were annotated against IMGT to assign V, D and J genes. Downstream analyses used only productive TCRbeta rearrangements, leaving out any out-of-frame or stop-codon sequences. Clonality was computed as one minus Shannon entropy normalized by the log of the number of unique productive sequences. Fisher's exact test with Benjamini-Hochberg correction, using a cutoff of adjusted p below 0.01, was how clones that differed between time points or between blood and tumor were identified. This is the immuneACCESS table as TCRdb keeps it, with only in-frame sequences that have V and J called. A part of the clones is gone; compared with another copy, unresolved V genes explain less than half, and the rest is unexplained. Clonal size and the V and J genes are those of that table, whereas D and trimming came from the DNA. In this sample the table shows about 28,000 clones, around 86% of which occur a single time. Of the sample, just over 2% is held by the ten largest clones.

The sample holds a few counts of this clone. Its antigen is unknown. The input lacks base qualities; no much larger clone sits a single base away. The study at large found these results: Among patients with durable benefit, tumor-associated TCR clones showed greater expansion in peripheral blood 3 weeks after treatment started (n ≈ 23, p = 0.022). Because the sample size was small (n ≈ 29) and many of the analyses were exploratory, the results are meant to be hypothesis-generating. Improved progression-free and overall survival was associated with having pretreatment peripheral blood TCR clonality below the median.

The cohort included 29 patients with locally advanced or metastatic urothelial carcinoma who were treated at Memorial Sloan Kettering on a trial protocol. Peripheral blood mononuclear cells were collected pretreatment and during treatment, with between 1 and 8 total time points obtained per patient. The Qiagen DNeasy Blood extraction kit was used to purify genomic DNA from total PBMCs and from tumor samples. PBMCs were collected pretreatment and during treatment and were isolated and stored as previously described. The CDR1 and CDR2 encoded by the germline V gene are SGHRS and YFSETQ. Germline trimming amounts to 2 bases on V and 4 bases on J, with 5 as the count of junction bases outside the gene matches. The CDR3 goes from the cysteine to the phenylalanine over 16 residues. Of all the DNA, just the CDR3 is kept, 48 bases in frame from base 1.

The chain uses TRBV5-1 and TRBJ2-1; TRBD2 aligns with 11 central bases. Material: PBMCs, obtained around atezolizumab (anti-PD-L1) treatment. The TCR sequence derives from a man in his fifties with urothelial cancer. The DNA is TGCGCCAGCAGCTTCATAGCGGGGGGGGTATACAATGAGCAGTTCTTC. Its protein product is CASSFIAGGVYNEQFF.